The clone carrying this T cell receptor beta chain was found a few times. The entry originates in a study of radiotherapy plus CTLA-4 blockade in lung cancer. This table comes from immunoSEQ multiplex PCR, and its TCRdb copy is limited to in-frame clones, with some not included. This table holds 55,000 to 80,000 clones, approximately 78% found once. CDR1 WNHNN and CDR2 SYGVQD come from the germline V gene (reference sequence). Trimming at V came to 4 bases and at J to 2 bases, leaving 0 bases not matched to a gene. This CDR3 spans 14 amino acids. This chain uses TRBV10-1 with TRBJ2-1; TRBD2 aligns across 9 bases. The TCR comes from a human donor with non-small cell lung cancer who had a complete response to radiotherapy plus ipilimumab. The material sequenced was peripheral blood, taken from a patient treated with radiotherapy plus ipilimumab. CDR3 region: CASSGTSAYNEQFF. CDR3 coding DNA: TGCGCCAGCAGTGGGACTAGCGCCTACAATGAGCAGTTCTTC.